One and the same sample provided the 2 T cell receptor beta chains below, sequenced in a study of CD8 T cells in Susac syndrome. Random hexamers served to reverse transcribe roughly 0.45 to 1 ug RNA. TCRdb analysed the immunoSEQ multiplex PCR reads with MiXCR anew, one entry per CDR3 protein. The sample carries roughly 110,000 distinct CDR3 sequences, about nine tenths recorded once. Sample: CD4+ T cells from PBMCs. These receptors originate from a human donor in good health.

The chain uses TRBV6-1 and TRBJ2-3; 9 nucleotides agree with TRBD1. The germline CDR1 and CDR2 sequences are MNHNS and SASEGT. V dropped 6 bases and J dropped 2; count of bases not matched to a gene: 6. CDR3 length: 15 amino acids. This CDR3 reads CASSDRGVATDTQYF. The CDR3 bases are TGTGCCAGCAGCGACAGGGGGGTCGCCACAGATACGCAGTATTTT.

The rearrangement links TRBV29-1 to TRBJ1-1; D uncertain. The CDR3 has 13 amino acids. V was shortened by 6 bases and J by 0 bases, with 11 bases between the two germline ends. Germline V gene data show CDR1 as SQVTM and CDR2 as ANQGSEA. CDR3 protein: CSVLVSMNTEAFF. For the CDR3, the DNA is TGCAGCGTCTTAGTTTCCATGAACACTGAAGCTTTCTTT.